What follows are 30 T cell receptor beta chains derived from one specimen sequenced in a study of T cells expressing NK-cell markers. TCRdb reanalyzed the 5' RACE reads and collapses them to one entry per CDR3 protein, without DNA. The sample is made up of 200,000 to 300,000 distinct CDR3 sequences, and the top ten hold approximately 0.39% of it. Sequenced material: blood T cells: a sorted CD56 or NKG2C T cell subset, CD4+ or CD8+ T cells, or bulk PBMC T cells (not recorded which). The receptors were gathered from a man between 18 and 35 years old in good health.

The CDR3: CATRADRTGELFF. The chain recombines TRBV24-1 with TRBJ2-2. Germline CDR1 KGHDR, CDR2 SFDVKD. This CDR3 comprises 13 residues.

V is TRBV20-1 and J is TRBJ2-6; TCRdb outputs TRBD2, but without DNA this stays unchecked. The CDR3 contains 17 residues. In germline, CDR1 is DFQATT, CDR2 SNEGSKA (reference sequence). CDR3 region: CSARSTIAGAGANVLTF.

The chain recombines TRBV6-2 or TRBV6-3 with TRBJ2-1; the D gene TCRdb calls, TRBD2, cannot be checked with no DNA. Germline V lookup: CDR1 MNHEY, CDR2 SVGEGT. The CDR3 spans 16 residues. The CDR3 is CASSYSGGGRDNEQFF.

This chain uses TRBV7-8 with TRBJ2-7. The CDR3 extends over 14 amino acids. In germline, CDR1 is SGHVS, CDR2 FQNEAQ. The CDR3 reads CASSLEGGLYEQYF.

The CDR3 reads CASSDSFKRTGELFF. The chain combines TRBV6-4 with TRBJ2-2. Per germline, CDR1 MRHNA and CDR2 SNTAGT. The CDR3 has 15 residues.

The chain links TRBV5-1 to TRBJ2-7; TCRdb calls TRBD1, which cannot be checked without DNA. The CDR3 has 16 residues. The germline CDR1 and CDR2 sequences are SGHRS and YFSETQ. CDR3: CASSLVPGTGGYEQYF. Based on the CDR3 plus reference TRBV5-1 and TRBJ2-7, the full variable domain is KAGVTQTPRYLIKTRGQQVTLSCSPISGHRSVSWYQQTPGQGLQFLFEYFSETQRNKGNFPGRFSGRQFSNSRSEMNVSTLELGDSALYLCASSLVPGTGGYEQYFGPGTRLTVT.

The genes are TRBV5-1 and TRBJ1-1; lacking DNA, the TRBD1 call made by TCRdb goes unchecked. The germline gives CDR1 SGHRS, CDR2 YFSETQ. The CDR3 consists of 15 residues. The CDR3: CASSLYQGRNTEAFF.

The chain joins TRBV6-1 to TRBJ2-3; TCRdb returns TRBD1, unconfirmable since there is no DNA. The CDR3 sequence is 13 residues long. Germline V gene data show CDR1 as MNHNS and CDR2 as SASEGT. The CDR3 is CASRPGWVDTQYF.

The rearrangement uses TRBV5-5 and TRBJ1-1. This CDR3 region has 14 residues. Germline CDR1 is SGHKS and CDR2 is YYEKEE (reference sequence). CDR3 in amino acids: CASSWAVLGTEAFF.

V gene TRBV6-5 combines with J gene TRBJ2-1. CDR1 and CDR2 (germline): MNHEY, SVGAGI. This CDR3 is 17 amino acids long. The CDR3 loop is CASSYSGTGDSYNEQFF.

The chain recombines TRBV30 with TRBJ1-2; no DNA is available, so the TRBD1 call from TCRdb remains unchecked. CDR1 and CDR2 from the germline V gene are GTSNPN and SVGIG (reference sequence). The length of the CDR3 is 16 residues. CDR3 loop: CAWSVPRTGENYGYTF. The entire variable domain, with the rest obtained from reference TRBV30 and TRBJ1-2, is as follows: SQTIHQWPATLVQPVGSPLSLECTVEGTSNPNLYWYRQAAGRGLQLLFYSVGIGQISSEVPQNLSASRPQDRQFILSSKKLLLSDSGFYLCAWSVPRTGENYGYTFGSGTRLTVV.

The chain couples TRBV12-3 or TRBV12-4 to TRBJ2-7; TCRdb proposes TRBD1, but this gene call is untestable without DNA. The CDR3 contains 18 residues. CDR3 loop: CASSLAVRGGTSRYEQYF.

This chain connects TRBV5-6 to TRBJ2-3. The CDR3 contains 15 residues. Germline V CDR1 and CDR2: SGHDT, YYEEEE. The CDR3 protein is CASSLGQWGTDTQYF.

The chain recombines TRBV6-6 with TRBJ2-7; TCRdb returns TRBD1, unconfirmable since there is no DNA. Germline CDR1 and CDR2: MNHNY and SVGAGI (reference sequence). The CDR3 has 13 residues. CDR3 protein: CASSYSPLGEQYF.

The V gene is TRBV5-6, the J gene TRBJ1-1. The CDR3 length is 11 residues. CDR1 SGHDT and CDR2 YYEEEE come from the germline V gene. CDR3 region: CASSSETEAFF.

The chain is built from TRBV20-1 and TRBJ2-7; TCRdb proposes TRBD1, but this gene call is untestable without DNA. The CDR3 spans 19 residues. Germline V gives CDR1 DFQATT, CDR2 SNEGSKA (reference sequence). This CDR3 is CSARLRHRDRGYSSYEQYF.

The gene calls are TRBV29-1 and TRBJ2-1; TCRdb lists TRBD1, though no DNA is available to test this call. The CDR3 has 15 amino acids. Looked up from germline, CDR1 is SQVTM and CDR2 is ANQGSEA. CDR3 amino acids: CSVPSGRPLYNEQFF.

CDR3 region: CASTFLGRGSPLHF. The J gene is TRBJ1-6, the V gene TRBV7-2; checking the TCRdb D call of TRBD1 is not possible without DNA. The CDR3 sequence is 14 residues long. Germline V gene data show CDR1 as SGHTA and CDR2 as FQGNSA.

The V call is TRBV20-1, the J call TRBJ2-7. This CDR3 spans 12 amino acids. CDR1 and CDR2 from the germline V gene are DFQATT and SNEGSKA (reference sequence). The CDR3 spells CSASKAKYEQYF.

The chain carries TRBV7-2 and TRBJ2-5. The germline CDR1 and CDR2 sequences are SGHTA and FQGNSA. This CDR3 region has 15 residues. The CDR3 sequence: CASSLATELQETQYF.

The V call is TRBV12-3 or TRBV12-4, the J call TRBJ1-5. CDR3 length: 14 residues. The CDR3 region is CASRIAGGNQPQHF.

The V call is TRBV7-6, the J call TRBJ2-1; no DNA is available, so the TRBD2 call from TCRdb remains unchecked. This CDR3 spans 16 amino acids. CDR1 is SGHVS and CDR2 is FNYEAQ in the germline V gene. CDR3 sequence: CASSLVSLASGNEQFF.

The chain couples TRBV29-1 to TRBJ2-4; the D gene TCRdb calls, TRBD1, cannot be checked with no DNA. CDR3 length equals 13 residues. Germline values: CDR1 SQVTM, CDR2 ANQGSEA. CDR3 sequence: CSVRGTLVDIQYF.

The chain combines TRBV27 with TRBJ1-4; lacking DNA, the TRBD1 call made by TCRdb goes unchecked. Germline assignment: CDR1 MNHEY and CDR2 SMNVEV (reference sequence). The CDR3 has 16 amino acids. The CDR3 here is CASSRIMAGGSEKLFF.

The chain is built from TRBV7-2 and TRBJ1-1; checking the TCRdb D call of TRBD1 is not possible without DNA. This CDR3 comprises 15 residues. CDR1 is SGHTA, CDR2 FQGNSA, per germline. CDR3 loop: CASVRDRGPNTEAFF.

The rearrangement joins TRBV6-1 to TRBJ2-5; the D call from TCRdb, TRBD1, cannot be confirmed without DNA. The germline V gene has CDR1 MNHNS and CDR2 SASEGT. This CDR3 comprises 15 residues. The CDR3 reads CASTRTDPGRETQYF.

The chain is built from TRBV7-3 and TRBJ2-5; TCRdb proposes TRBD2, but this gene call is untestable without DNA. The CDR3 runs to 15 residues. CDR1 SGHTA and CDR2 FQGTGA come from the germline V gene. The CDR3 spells CASSQSGASFETQYF.

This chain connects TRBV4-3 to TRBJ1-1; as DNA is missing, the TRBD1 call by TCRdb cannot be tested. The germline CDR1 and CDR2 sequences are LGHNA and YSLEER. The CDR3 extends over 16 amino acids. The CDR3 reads CASSQGLRGVNTEAFF.

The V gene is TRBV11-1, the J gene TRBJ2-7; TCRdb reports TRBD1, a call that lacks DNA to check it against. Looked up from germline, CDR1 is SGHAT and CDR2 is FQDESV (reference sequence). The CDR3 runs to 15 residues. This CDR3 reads CASSSGTLSSYEQYF.

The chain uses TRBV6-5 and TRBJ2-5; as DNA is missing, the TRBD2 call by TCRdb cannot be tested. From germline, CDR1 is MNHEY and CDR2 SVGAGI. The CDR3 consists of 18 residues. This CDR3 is CASSYMTSGRTRQETQYF.